Listed below are T cell receptor beta chains from one sample, sequenced in a study of blood T cell repertoires in COVID-19. The method was immunoSEQ multiplex PCR; TCRdb's version includes in-frame clones alone and lacks a portion of them. The sample gives around 300,000 clones, roughly 90% of which show up once; roughly 4.3% is in the top ten. The sample taken for sequencing was PBMCs or T cells enriched from blood (not recorded which). The source is a woman younger than 30 with acute COVID-19. Each CDR3 is given with its conserved first and last residue. The D gene is left open where the match is weak. Clone sizes are given selectively: once, few, many, or a class where the clone is expanded.

-	TRBJ2-2	-	TRBV6-5	TGTGCCAGCAGTTACCAGCCAGCGGCCGGGGAGCTGTTTTTT	CASSYQPAAGELFF
-	TRBJ1-2	-	TRBV5-8	TGTGCCAGCAGCTTGATGGCCATGCTTAACTATGGCTACACCTTC	CASSLMAMLNYGYTF
TRBD1	TRBJ1-6	-	TRBV28	TGTGCCAGCAGTACCGGACAGGGCCTAAATTCACCCCTCCACTTT	CASSTGQGLNSPLHF
TRBD2	TRBJ2-1	-	TRBV7-2	TGTGCCAGCAGCCGCGGACTAGCGGGAGGACCCTACAATGAGCAGTTCTTC	CASSRGLAGGPYNEQFF
-	TRBJ2-1	-	TRBV18	TGTGCCAGCTCACCAGGGGCCCAAAGATCCGGTGAGCAGTTCTTC	CASSPGAQRSGEQFF
-	TRBJ1-2	-	TRBV2	TGTGCCAGTCAGGCCCAAGGAGGGGGCTACACCTTC	CASQAQGGGYTF
TRBD2	TRBJ2-7	few	TRBV28	TGTGCCAGCACCCCGGGACTAGCGGGCAACTACGAGCAGTACTTC	CASTPGLAGNYEQYF
TRBD1	TRBJ2-1	-	TRBV28	TGTGCCACCACGGGACAGGGAAGCTCCTACAATGAGCAGTTCTTC	CATTGQGSSYNEQFF
-	TRBJ1-2	-	TRBV28	TGTGCCAGCTCCGCTGGGCTTACTAACTATGGCTACACCTTC	CASSAGLTNYGYTF
TRBD1	TRBJ2-7	-	TRBV5-1	TGCGCCAGCAGCCCCGGGACAGGGTCCTCCTACGAGCAGTACTTC	CASSPGTGSSYEQYF
-	TRBJ2-7	-	TRBV9	TGTGCCAGCAGCGTAGCTAGCGCCCCGGAGGCCGAGCAGTACTTC	CASSVASAPEAEQYF
-	TRBJ1-2	-	TRBV9	TGTGCCAGCAGCGTAGGGGCAGCAACTGACTATAACTATGGCTACACCTTC	CASSVGAATDYNYGYTF
TRBD2	TRBJ2-1	-	TRBV6-5	TGTGCCACCCGGGTAACTAGCGCGATTTACAATGAGCAGTTCTTC	CATRVTSAIYNEQFF
TRBD1	TRBJ1-2	-	TRBV29-1	TGCAGCGTTGAAAAGAACAGGGGGGACAGGGATGGGTATGGCTACACCTTC	CSVEKNRGDRDGYGYTF
TRBD2	TRBJ2-1	once	TRBV6-5	TGTGCCAGCCGCGGACTAGCAGCCTACAATGAGCAGTTCTTC	CASRGLAAYNEQFF
TRBD2	TRBJ2-5	-	TRBV14	TGTGCCAGCAGCCTTGCGGGAGCCCAAGAGACCCAGTACTTC	CASSLAGAQETQYF
TRBD1	TRBJ1-6	-	TRBV18	TGTGCCAGCTCGTACCGACAGGGGAGTGGTAATTCACCCCTCCACTTT	CASSYRQGSGNSPLHF
TRBD1	TRBJ1-2	-	TRBV28	TGTGCCAGCAGAAGCAGGGGGCTGGCCGGCTACACCTTC	CASRSRGLAGYTF
-	TRBJ1-5	once	TRBV19	TGTGCCAGTAGTATCACTAGCTATAGCAATCAGCCCCAGCATTTT	CASSITSYSNQPQHF
-	TRBJ1-1	-	TRBV28	TGTGCCAGCAGGTCACTATGGGTACTAACTTCTGAAGCTTTCTTT	CASRSLWVLTSEAFF
-	TRBJ1-2	-	TRBV28	TGTGCCAGCTCCCCCCCAAGCCAGGCTTACTATGGCTACACCTTC	CASSPPSQAYYGYTF
-	TRBJ2-2	-	TRBV27	TGTGCCAGCTCAAGGGCAGGGGACACCGGGGAGCTGTTTTTT	CASSRAGDTGELFF
-	TRBJ2-7	-	TRBV18	TGTGCCAGCTCACCGCTGGCTCAGGGTGCCGAGCAGTACTTC	CASSPLAQGAEQYF
TRBD2	TRBJ2-1	few	TRBV5-1	TGCGCCAGCAGCTTGGGACTAGCGGGAGGGGGGAATGAGCAGTTCTTC	CASSLGLAGGGNEQFF
-	TRBJ1-2	once	TRBV10-3	TGTGCCATCGGCGCCATGACCAGGGGCCCAAACTATGGCTACACCTTC	CAIGAMTRGPNYGYTF
TRBD2	TRBJ2-2	-	TRBV7-9	TGTGCCAGCAGCGATCAGCGGGAGAGAACCGGGGAGCTGTTTTTT	CASSDQRERTGELFF
-	TRBJ2-5	-	TRBV14	TGTGCCAGCAGCCAAGATTACGGCCGGCGGGAGACCCAGTACTTC	CASSQDYGRRETQYF
-	TRBJ1-1	few	TRBV7-3	TGTGCCAGCAGCCCCGCGACAGGCTATGAAAAAGCTTTCTTT	CASSPATGYEKAFF
TRBD1	TRBJ2-1	-	TRBV9	TGTGCCAGCAGCGGACCGGGACAGGGTCACAATGAGCAGTTCTTC	CASSGPGQGHNEQFF
TRBD2	TRBJ2-5	-	TRBV6-4	TGTGCCAGCAGTGGGGTTAGCGGGAGGGAGTGGCAAGAGACCCAGTACTTC	CASSGVSGREWQETQYF
TRBD1	TRBJ1-5	-	TRBV19	TGTGCCAGTACCATACGGACAGGGGGCGCGAATCAGCCCCAGCATTTT	CASTIRTGGANQPQHF
-	TRBJ2-3	-	TRBV29-1	TGCAGCGTTGAGGAGGGGCTTTACTCCCCTGGTACGCAGTATTTT	CSVEEGLYSPGTQYF
-	TRBJ1-2	once	TRBV28	TGTGCCAGCAGTTTTCCCGGGACTTGGGGTAATGGCTACACCTTC	CASSFPGTWGNGYTF
-	TRBJ2-1	-	TRBV5-5	TGTGCCAGCAGCCCTTTAGGGGACTCCTACAATGAGCAGTTCTTC	CASSPLGDSYNEQFF
-	TRBJ2-1	-	TRBV7-9	TGTGCCAGCAGGGCTAGCTCCTACAATGAGCAGTTCTTC	CASRASSYNEQFF
TRBD1	TRBJ2-1	-	TRBV7-6	TGTGCCAGCAGCCCCCCTGGTGGGACAGGGGGCAATGAGCAGTTCTTC	CASSPPGGTGGNEQFF
-	TRBJ1-2	-	TRBV19	TGTGCCAGTAGTATCGGTCAGGCTGGCCGCTATGGCTACACCTTC	CASSIGQAGRYGYTF
-	TRBJ1-3	-	TRBV5-1	TGCGCCAGCAGCTTGGCGGGACAAGTTAACTTCCCTGGAAACACCATATATTTT	CASSLAGQVNFPGNTIYF
-	TRBJ1-2	-	TRBV28	TGTGCCAGCAGTGACCCCGGGGCGGGGTATGGCTACACCTTC	CASSDPGAGYGYTF
-	TRBJ1-1	-	TRBV15	TGTGCCACCAGCAGATCCGGTGGGACTAACACTGAAGCTTTCTTT	CATSRSGGTNTEAFF
TRBD2	TRBJ2-4	-	TRBV5-1	TGCGCCAGCAGCTTGTGGTACCTAGCGGGAGCGGCCAAAAACATTCAGTACTTC	CASSLWYLAGAAKNIQYF
-	TRBJ1-5	once	TRBV2	TGTGCCAGCAGCGACAGCAATAGCAATCAGCCCCAGCATTTT	CASSDSNSNQPQHF
-	TRBJ2-2	-	TRBV5-1	TGCGCCAGCAGCTTCCCTAGCAATCCCGGGGAGCTGTTTTTT	CASSFPSNPGELFF
-	TRBJ2-7	-	TRBV19	TGTGCCAGTAGTATTCACCGGGATTCGCGATACGAGCAGTACTTC	CASSIHRDSRYEQYF
-	TRBJ2-1	few	TRBV19	TGTGCCAGTACCCAGCTAGCCGGATATGGTGGTGAGCAGTTCTTC	CASTQLAGYGGEQFF